The sequence of this TCR beta chain was determined in a study of blood T cell repertoires in COVID-19. V lost 2 bases to trimming and J lost 1 base, with 8 bases between them. CDR1 is ENHRY, CDR2 SYGVKD, per germline. CDR3 length: 14 amino acids. Assay: immunoSEQ multiplex PCR; the TCRdb copy retains only in-frame clones and omits some. The table lists about 140,000 clones, 75% to 90% of them singletons. The chain recombines TRBV10-3 with TRBJ1-1; D gene uncertain. Material for sequencing was peripheral blood. The receptor was derived from a man between 65 and 79 years old who had recovered from COVID-19. The CDR3 here is CAISEGGANTEAFF. The DNA for the CDR3 is TGTGCCATCAGTGAGGGAGGAGCGAACACTGAAGCTTTCTTT.